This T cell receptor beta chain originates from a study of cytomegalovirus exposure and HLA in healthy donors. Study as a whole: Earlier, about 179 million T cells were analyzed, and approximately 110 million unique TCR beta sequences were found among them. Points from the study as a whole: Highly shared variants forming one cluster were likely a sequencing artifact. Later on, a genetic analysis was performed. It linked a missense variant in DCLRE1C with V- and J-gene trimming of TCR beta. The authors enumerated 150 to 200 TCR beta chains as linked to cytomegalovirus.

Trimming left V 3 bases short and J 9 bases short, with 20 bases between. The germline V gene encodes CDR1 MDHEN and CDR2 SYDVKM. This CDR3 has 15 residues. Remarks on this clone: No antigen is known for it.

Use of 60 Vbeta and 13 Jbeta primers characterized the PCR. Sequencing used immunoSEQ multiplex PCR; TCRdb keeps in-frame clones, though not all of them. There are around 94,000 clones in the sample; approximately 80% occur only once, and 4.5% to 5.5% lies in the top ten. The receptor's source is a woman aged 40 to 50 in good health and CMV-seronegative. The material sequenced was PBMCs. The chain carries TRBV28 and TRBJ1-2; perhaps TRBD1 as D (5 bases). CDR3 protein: CASSFPTAPGGSYTF. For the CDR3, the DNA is TGTGCCAGCAGTTTCCCGACAGCCCCCGGGGGAAGCTACACCTTC.